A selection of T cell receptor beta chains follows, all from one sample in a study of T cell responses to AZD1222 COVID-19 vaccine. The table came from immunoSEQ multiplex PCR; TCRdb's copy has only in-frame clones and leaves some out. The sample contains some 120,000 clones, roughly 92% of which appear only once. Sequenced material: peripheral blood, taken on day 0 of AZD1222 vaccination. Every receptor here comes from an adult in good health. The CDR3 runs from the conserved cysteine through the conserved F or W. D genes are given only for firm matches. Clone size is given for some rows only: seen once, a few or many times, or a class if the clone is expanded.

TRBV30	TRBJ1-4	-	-	TGTGCCTGGAAACCCATAGGGCAAGATGAAAAACTGTTTTTT	CAWKPIGQDEKLFF
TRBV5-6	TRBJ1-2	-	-	TGTGCCAGCAGCTCCTCCTTCGGAGAGCTAATACGGGGCTACACCTTC	CASSSSFGELIRGYTF
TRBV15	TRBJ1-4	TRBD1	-	TGTGCCACCAGCAGAGGGGGCAGGGGGCTAGGAAAACTGTTTTTT	CATSRGGRGLGKLFF
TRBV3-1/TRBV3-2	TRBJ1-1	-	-	TGTGCCAGCAGCCCTGCGGGCCAACACACTGAAGCTTTCTTT	CASSPAGQHTEAFF
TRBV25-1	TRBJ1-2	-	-	TGTGCCAGCAGTGGACCTTGGAACGGGGGTGGCTACACCTTC	CASSGPWNGGGYTF
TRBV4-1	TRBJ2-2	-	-	TGCGCCAGCAGCCAAGGCCCCGAAAGGGGGGGAACCGGGGAGCTGTTTTTT	CASSQGPERGGTGELFF
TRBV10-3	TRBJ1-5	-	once	TGTGCCATCAAGGAGGGAAGCAATCAGCCCCAGCATTTT	CAIKEGSNQPQHF
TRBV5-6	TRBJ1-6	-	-	TGTGCCAGCAGCTCACGACCCGGGGCTGGATCACCCCTCCACTTT	CASSSRPGAGSPLHF
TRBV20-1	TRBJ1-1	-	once	TGCAGTGCTAGTGGGGACTCGCTGGGCACTGAAGCTTTCTTT	CSASGDSLGTEAFF
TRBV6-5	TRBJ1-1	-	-	TGTGCCAGCAGTTACAAAGGCGGCCCGGTGGGCACTGAAGCTTTCTTT	CASSYKGGPVGTEAFF
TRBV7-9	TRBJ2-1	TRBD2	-	TGTGCCGGACGGGAGGGGCCGTCCTACAATGAGCAGTTCTTC	CAGREGPSYNEQFF
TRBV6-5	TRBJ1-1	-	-	TGTGCCAGCAGTTACACATCTTTGGGCACTGAAGCTTTCTTT	CASSYTSLGTEAFF
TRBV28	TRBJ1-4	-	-	TGTGCCAGCAGCCAAAGGGTCAAAAATGAAAAACTGTTTTTT	CASSQRVKNEKLFF
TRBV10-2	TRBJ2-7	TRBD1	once	TGCGCCAGCAGTACGACAGGGTCCTACGAGCAGTACTTC	CASSTTGSYEQYF
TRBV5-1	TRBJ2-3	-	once	TGCGCCAGCAGCTTGGTAGACTCCACAGATACGCAGTATTTT	CASSLVDSTDTQYF
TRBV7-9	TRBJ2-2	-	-	TGTGCCAGCAGCTCCCCCGGGAACACCGGGGAGCTGTTTTTT	CASSSPGNTGELFF
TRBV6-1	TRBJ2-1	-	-	TGTGCCAGCAGTGAGAATGACAATGAGCAGTTCTTC	CASSENDNEQFF
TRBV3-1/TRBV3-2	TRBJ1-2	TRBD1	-	TGTGCCAGCAGCCACCCCCCCCAGGGACAGTACTATGGCTACACCTTC	CASSHPPQGQYYGYTF
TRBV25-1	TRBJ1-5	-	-	TGTGCCAGCAGTGATTGGGTTGAGGCGAGGCATTTT	CASSDWVEARHF
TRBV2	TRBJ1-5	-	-	TGTGCCAGCAGAGATAGCAATCAGCCCCAGCATTTT	CASRDSNQPQHF
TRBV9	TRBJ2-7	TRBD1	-	TGTGCCAGCAGCCCGCAGGGGGTGGCCTACGAGCAGTACTTC	CASSPQGVAYEQYF
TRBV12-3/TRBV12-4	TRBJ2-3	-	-	TGTGCCAGCAGTCGTTTAGATACGCAGTATTTT	CASSRLDTQYF
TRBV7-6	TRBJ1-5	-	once	TGTGCCAGCAGCCTCAGCCTGGGGGAGCCCCAGCATTTT	CASSLSLGEPQHF
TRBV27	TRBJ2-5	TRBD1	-	TGTGCCAGCTGCCGTTCAACAGGGGGCTTTGAGACCCAGTACTTC	CASCRSTGGFETQYF
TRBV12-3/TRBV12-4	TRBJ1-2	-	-	TGTGCCAGCAGTTTGGGGTTGTACTATGGCTACACCTTC	CASSLGLYYGYTF
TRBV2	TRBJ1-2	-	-	TGTGCCAGCAGTGAACTTGGTAACTATGGCTACACCTTC	CASSELGNYGYTF
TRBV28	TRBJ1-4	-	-	TGTGCCAGCAGAAAAACGGGGACGGCAGAAAAACTGTTTTTT	CASRKTGTAEKLFF
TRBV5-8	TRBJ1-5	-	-	TGTGCCAGCAGCTTGGAATTCGGCTCTTCGGGAAATCAGCCCCAGCATTTT	CASSLEFGSSGNQPQHF
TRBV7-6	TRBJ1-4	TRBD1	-	TGTGCCAGCAGTTTCAGGGGGCGCGGAGGGATTAATGAAAAACTGTTTTTT	CASSFRGRGGINEKLFF
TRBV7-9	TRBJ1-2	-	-	TGTGCCAGCAGCTTAGCGGACAGAGCCGGCTACACCTTC	CASSLADRAGYTF
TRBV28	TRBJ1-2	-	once	TGTGCCAGCAGTCCCGCTAACTATGGCTACACCTTC	CASSPANYGYTF
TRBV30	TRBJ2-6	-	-	TGTGCCTGGAGGAGGGAGTATGGGGCCAACGTCCTGACTTTC	CAWRREYGANVLTF
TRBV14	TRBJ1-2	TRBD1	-	TGTGCCAGCAGCCAGATCCCGGGACAGGGTCAAGGCTACACCTTC	CASSQIPGQGQGYTF
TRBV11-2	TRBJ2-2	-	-	TGTGCCAGCAGCCCTTGGACGGAGCTCACCGGGGAGCTGTTTTTT	CASSPWTELTGELFF
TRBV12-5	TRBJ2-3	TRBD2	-	TGTGCTAGTGGTTTGGTACTCCCGGCTCTAGCGGGGGCGATTAACACAGATACGCAGTATTTT	CASGLVLPALAGAINTDTQYF
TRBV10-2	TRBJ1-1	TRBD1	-	TGCGCCAGCAGTAAGCAGGGGGCCGGCACTGAAGCTTTCTTT	CASSKQGAGTEAFF
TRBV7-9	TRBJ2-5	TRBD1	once	TGTGCCAGCAGCCTCGGGACAGAAGAGACCCAGTACTTC	CASSLGTEETQYF
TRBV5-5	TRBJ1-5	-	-	TGTGCCAGCAGCTTTCGCGGGACACCGAATCAGCCCCAGCATTTT	CASSFRGTPNQPQHF